This TCR beta chain is from a study of T cells after yellow fever vaccination. As TCR cDNA was made by 5'RACE template switching, a universal primer site and UMIs were added. TCRdb re-called the 5' RACE reads through MiXCR, storing one row per CDR3 protein. The data contain around 350,000 distinct CDR3 sequences, 6.2% of them singletons. Concerning this clonotype: Its antigen is unidentified.

Broader study findings: Weaker, the secondary response peaked sooner, at day 5 versus 15.

The source material was PBMCs, sampled 5 days after the yellow fever booster vaccination. The origin of this receptor is a man aged 25-45 years who received the YFV17D yellow fever vaccine.

The CDR3 DNA is TGTGCCAGCAGCCTGGGGCTCCACGGCGAGCAGTACTTC. Translation: CASSLGLHGEQYF. V and J are TRBV5-6 and TRBJ2-7; D might be TRBD1 (5 bases). This CDR3 has 13 amino acids. V shed 4 bases and J shed 6 bases, with 14 bases lying between them. CDR1 is SGHDT, CDR2 YYEEEE, per germline.